This TCR beta chain was recovered during a study of T cell repertoires in cytomegalovirus infection. Findings and limits, study-wide: Dominant in the ex vivo response were TCR beta clonotypes restricted by HLA-C and specific for CMV. Identification of carriers of CMV plus the relevant HLA was achieved through cumulative public TCR beta family frequency.

TCRdb reprocessed the reads with MiXCR, giving one entry per CDR3 protein. The table records a few hundred thousand distinct CDR3 sequences, roughly a third of them present only once. As regards this clonotype: Its antigen remains unidentified.

The V gene lost 0 bases and the J gene lost 4 bases, with 14 bases spanning the gap. CDR1 and CDR2 (germline): SGHDT, YYEEEE. The CDR3 length is 16 residues. This sequence was found in a human donor in good health (CMV status not recorded). Some clones in this sample may be carry-over from other donors' samples. Sequenced here: cultured PBMCs, sampled from culture after CMV antigen stimulation. The J gene is TRBJ2-1, the V gene TRBV5-6; D unresolved. The CDR3 DNA reads TGTGCCAGCAGCTTGGTTGCCGGGCCGACTTACAATGAGCAGTTCTTC. Protein sequence: CASSLVAGPTYNEQFF.